This is a list of T cell receptor beta chains from one sample in a study of blood T cell repertoires in COVID-19. Profiling relied on immunoSEQ multiplex PCR, and the TCRdb table lists in-frame clones only, not all of them. This sample carries about 170,000 clones, around 85% of them seen once, and the ten largest clones take approximately 1.3%. Material: peripheral blood. These receptors originate from a man between 60 and 75 years old who had recovered from COVID-19. CDR3s include the opening cysteine and the closing phenylalanine or tryptophan. D genes are given only for firm matches. Clone sizes are given selectively: once, few, many, or a class where the clone is expanded.

j_gene: TRBJ1-5
abundance: NA
d_gene: NA
v_gene: TRBV19
len: 15
CDR3aa: CASTPGQGPDQPQHF
CDR3nt: TGTGCCAGTACCCCAGGGCAGGGGCCGGATCAGCCCCAGCATTTT

j_gene: TRBJ2-3
abundance: NA
d_gene: NA
v_gene: TRBV27
len: 12
CDR3aa: CASSAYSGTQYF
CDR3nt: TGTGCCAGCTCTGCGTATTCGGGTACGCAGTATTTT

j_gene: TRBJ2-1
abundance: NA
d_gene: NA
v_gene: TRBV7-2
len: 15
CDR3aa: CASSPQGSSYNEQFF
CDR3nt: TGTGCCAGCAGCCCCCAGGGAAGCTCCTACAATGAGCAGTTCTTC

j_gene: TRBJ1-2
abundance: NA
d_gene: TRBD1
v_gene: TRBV5-5
len: 14
CDR3aa: CASSLGTETYGYTF
CDR3nt: TGTGCCAGCAGCTTAGGGACAGAGACCTATGGCTACACCTTC

j_gene: TRBJ1-6
abundance: few
d_gene: TRBD1
v_gene: TRBV5-6
len: 15
CDR3aa: CASSQATGNNSPLHF
CDR3nt: TGTGCCAGCAGCCAGGCGACAGGGAATAATTCACCCCTCCACTTT

j_gene: TRBJ1-6
abundance: NA
d_gene: TRBD1
v_gene: TRBV6-5
len: 15
CDR3aa: CASSTRGPQGGALHF
CDR3nt: TGTGCCAGCAGTACCAGGGGGCCCCAAGGTGGGGCCCTCCACTTT

j_gene: TRBJ1-6
abundance: NA
d_gene: NA
v_gene: TRBV18
len: 16
CDR3aa: CASSPSIRQAHSPLHF
CDR3nt: TGTGCCAGCTCACCCTCTATCCGACAGGCCCATTCACCCCTCCACTTT

j_gene: TRBJ1-5
abundance: NA
d_gene: NA
v_gene: TRBV10-3
len: 14
CDR3aa: CAISVSNSNQPQHF
CDR3nt: TGTGCCATCAGTGTCTCTAATAGCAATCAGCCCCAGCATTTT

j_gene: TRBJ1-1
abundance: NA
d_gene: NA
v_gene: TRBV28
len: 12
CDR3aa: CASSRDSSEAFF
CDR3nt: TGTGCCAGCAGTCGTGACAGTTCTGAAGCTTTCTTT

j_gene: TRBJ2-6
abundance: NA
d_gene: NA
v_gene: TRBV5-6
len: 13
CDR3aa: CASSFGGANVLTF
CDR3nt: TGTGCCAGCAGCTTCGGGGGGGCCAACGTCCTGACTTTC

j_gene: TRBJ2-3
abundance: NA
d_gene: TRBD1
v_gene: TRBV7-3
len: 14
CDR3aa: CASSKKTGSDTQYF
CDR3nt: TGTGCCAGCAGCAAGAAGACAGGGTCAGATACGCAGTATTTT

j_gene: TRBJ2-5
abundance: NA
d_gene: NA
v_gene: TRBV7-7
len: 12
CDR3aa: CASSKDRETQYF
CDR3nt: TGTGCTAGCAGCAAGGACAGAGAGACCCAGTACTTC

j_gene: TRBJ1-4
abundance: NA
d_gene: NA
v_gene: TRBV2
len: 16
CDR3aa: CASSFSGGATNEKLFF
CDR3nt: TGTGCCAGCAGTTTCTCGGGGGGTGCAACTAATGAAAAACTGTTTTTT

j_gene: TRBJ2-2
abundance: NA
d_gene: TRBD1
v_gene: TRBV7-9
len: 19
CDR3aa: CASSLPKPGTGDPTGELFF
CDR3nt: TGTGCCAGCAGCTTACCTAAACCCGGGACAGGTGACCCCACCGGGGAGCTGTTTTTT

j_gene: TRBJ1-2
abundance: NA
d_gene: NA
v_gene: TRBV5-1
len: 18
CDR3aa: CASSPGKDSVTNNYGYTF
CDR3nt: TGCGCCAGCAGCCCGGGGAAGGACAGCGTAACTAATAACTATGGCTACACCTTC

j_gene: TRBJ1-5
abundance: NA
d_gene: TRBD1
v_gene: TRBV29-1
len: 17
CDR3aa: CSVGGDRGGLSNQPQHF
CDR3nt: TGCAGCGTTGGCGGGGACAGGGGGGGACTTAGCAATCAGCCCCAGCATTTT

j_gene: TRBJ1-6
abundance: NA
d_gene: NA
v_gene: TRBV9
len: 12
CDR3aa: CASSQGGSPLHF
CDR3nt: TGTGCCAGCAGTCAGGGAGGCTCACCCCTCCACTTT

j_gene: TRBJ1-4
abundance: NA
d_gene: TRBD1
v_gene: TRBV7-9
len: 15
CDR3aa: CASSPIDRVNEKLFF
CDR3nt: TGTGCCAGCAGCCCAATCGACAGGGTTAATGAAAAACTGTTTTTT

j_gene: TRBJ2-7
abundance: NA
d_gene: NA
v_gene: TRBV6-6
len: 15
CDR3aa: CASSLQGSSSYEQYF
CDR3nt: TGTGCCAGCAGTCTTCAGGGTAGTTCTTCGTACGAGCAGTACTTC

j_gene: TRBJ2-3
abundance: NA
d_gene: TRBD2
v_gene: TRBV24-1
len: 19
CDR3aa: CATSDLQGPGGGIADTQYF
CDR3nt: TGTGCCACCAGTGATTTGCAAGGTCCCGGGGGGGGGATCGCAGATACGCAGTATTTT

j_gene: TRBJ1-1
abundance: NA
d_gene: TRBD1
v_gene: TRBV10-3
len: 15
CDR3aa: CAITRQLTGDTEAFF
CDR3nt: TGTGCCATCACCCGACAACTCACAGGGGACACTGAAGCTTTCTTT

j_gene: TRBJ2-3
abundance: NA
d_gene: NA
v_gene: TRBV10-1
len: 14
CDR3aa: CASAYREGTDTQYF
CDR3nt: TGCGCCAGCGCTTACAGGGAGGGGACAGATACGCAGTATTTT

j_gene: TRBJ1-1
abundance: NA
d_gene: NA
v_gene: TRBV7-3
len: 13
CDR3aa: CASSVQGDTEAFF
CDR3nt: TGTGCCAGCAGCGTACAGGGTGACACTGAAGCTTTCTTT

j_gene: TRBJ2-7
abundance: NA
d_gene: TRBD1
v_gene: TRBV18
len: 16
CDR3aa: CASSLNRGPGSYEQYF
CDR3nt: TGTGCCAGCTCACTAAACAGGGGCCCGGGCTCCTACGAGCAGTACTTC

j_gene: TRBJ1-1
abundance: NA
d_gene: NA
v_gene: TRBV7-3
len: 13
CDR3aa: CASSTQTGTEAFF
CDR3nt: TGTGCCAGCAGCACCCAGACAGGAACTGAAGCTTTCTTT

j_gene: TRBJ1-2
abundance: NA
d_gene: NA
v_gene: TRBV7-2
len: 15
CDR3aa: CASSPKQESSYGYTF
CDR3nt: TGTGCCAGCAGCCCAAAACAGGAGTCAAGCTATGGCTACACCTTC

j_gene: TRBJ1-2
abundance: NA
d_gene: NA
v_gene: TRBV5-4
len: 16
CDR3aa: CASSLGAGPNSYGYTF
CDR3nt: TGTGCCAGCAGCTTGGGGGCAGGGCCGAACTCCTATGGCTACACCTTC

j_gene: TRBJ2-5
abundance: NA
d_gene: NA
v_gene: TRBV14
len: 14
CDR3aa: CASSQALPRETQYF
CDR3nt: TGTGCCAGCAGCCAGGCCCTGCCCAGGGAGACCCAGTACTTC

j_gene: TRBJ2-5
abundance: NA
d_gene: NA
v_gene: TRBV4-1
len: 13
CDR3aa: CASSQDRETAQYF
CDR3nt: TGCGCCAGCAGCCAAGATCGGGAGACAGCCCAGTACTTC

j_gene: TRBJ1-1
abundance: NA
d_gene: TRBD1
v_gene: TRBV5-1
len: 15
CDR3aa: CASSQQGPRDTEAFF
CDR3nt: TGCGCCAGCAGCCAACAGGGGCCGCGTGACACTGAAGCTTTCTTT

j_gene: TRBJ2-3
abundance: NA
d_gene: NA
v_gene: TRBV3-1/TRBV3-2
len: 17
CDR3aa: CASSYSRDHNRADTQYF
CDR3nt: TGTGCCAGCAGCTATAGCCGGGACCATAACAGGGCAGATACGCAGTATTTT

j_gene: TRBJ1-2
abundance: NA
d_gene: TRBD1
v_gene: TRBV29-1
len: 15
CDR3aa: CSVELGDSTNYGYTF
CDR3nt: TGCAGCGTTGAACTGGGGGACAGTACAAACTATGGCTACACCTTC

j_gene: TRBJ2-7
abundance: NA
d_gene: TRBD2
v_gene: TRBV11-3
len: 15
CDR3aa: CASSPRPGGAGEQYF
CDR3nt: TGTGCCAGCAGCCCACGCCCCGGGGGGGCTGGCGAGCAGTACTTC

j_gene: TRBJ2-1
abundance: NA
d_gene: NA
v_gene: TRBV13
len: 16
CDR3aa: CASSLETGRDYNEQFF
CDR3nt: TGTGCCAGCAGCTTAGAGACAGGTCGGGATTACAATGAGCAGTTCTTC

j_gene: TRBJ2-2
abundance: NA
d_gene: NA
v_gene: TRBV6-5
len: 14
CDR3aa: CASTPVGPPGELFF
CDR3nt: TGTGCCAGCACCCCCGTTGGGCCTCCCGGGGAGCTGTTTTTT

j_gene: TRBJ2-1
abundance: few
d_gene: NA
v_gene: TRBV7-9
len: 15
CDR3aa: CASSLSEAGNNEQFF
CDR3nt: TGTGCCAGCAGCTTAAGTGAGGCCGGGAACAATGAGCAGTTCTTC

j_gene: TRBJ1-2
abundance: NA
d_gene: NA
v_gene: TRBV7-8
len: 15
CDR3aa: CASSLVGGQGGGYTF
CDR3nt: TGTGCCAGCAGCTTAGTCGGGGGGCAGGGAGGAGGCTACACCTTC

j_gene: TRBJ1-1
abundance: NA
d_gene: NA
v_gene: TRBV7-2
len: 13
CDR3aa: CASSLNGVTEAFF
CDR3nt: TGTGCCAGCAGCTTAAACGGAGTGACTGAAGCTTTCTTT

j_gene: TRBJ1-1
abundance: few
d_gene: NA
v_gene: TRBV6-5
len: 15
CDR3aa: CASSYSRRRGTEAFF
CDR3nt: TGTGCCAGCAGTTATTCAAGGCGTCGGGGAACTGAAGCTTTCTTT

j_gene: TRBJ1-2
abundance: NA
d_gene: TRBD1
v_gene: TRBV29-1
len: 16
CDR3aa: CSVDLDEEQGALGYTF
CDR3nt: TGCAGCGTTGATCTCGATGAGGAACAGGGGGCTCTCGGCTACACCTTC

j_gene: TRBJ1-1
abundance: NA
d_gene: NA
v_gene: TRBV7-2
len: 15
CDR3aa: CASRAILGSGAEAFF
CDR3nt: TGTGCCAGCAGGGCTATACTAGGGTCAGGGGCTGAAGCTTTCTTT

j_gene: TRBJ2-2
abundance: NA
d_gene: TRBD2
v_gene: TRBV6-5
len: 15
CDR3aa: CASRTSGEYTGELFF
CDR3nt: TGTGCCAGCAGGACTAGCGGGGAGTACACCGGGGAGCTGTTTTTT

j_gene: TRBJ2-3
abundance: NA
d_gene: TRBD2
v_gene: TRBV19
len: 17
CDR3aa: CASSTSLTSGGADTQYF
CDR3nt: TGTGCCAGTAGTACCTCCCTGACTAGCGGGGGGGCAGATACGCAGTATTTT

j_gene: TRBJ1-1
abundance: NA
d_gene: NA
v_gene: TRBV7-2
len: 14
CDR3aa: CASRRTDPGGEAFF
CDR3nt: TGTGCCAGCCGACGGACCGACCCTGGAGGTGAAGCTTTCTTT

j_gene: TRBJ1-2
abundance: NA
d_gene: NA
v_gene: TRBV6-2/TRBV6-3
len: 15
CDR3aa: CASSYRRGGDYGYTF
CDR3nt: TGTGCCAGCAGTTACCGAAGGGGAGGTGACTATGGCTACACCTTC

j_gene: TRBJ2-2
abundance: NA
d_gene: TRBD1
v_gene: TRBV19
len: 14
CDR3aa: CASRPGQYDLELFF
CDR3nt: TGTGCCAGTAGACCGGGACAGTACGACCTGGAGCTGTTTTTT